Listed below are T cell receptor beta chains from one sample, sequenced in a study of T cells in Graves' hyperthyroidism and ophthalmopathy. TCRdb re-called the multiplex PCR reads with MiXCR, one entry per CDR3 protein. The sample has around 700,000 distinct CDR3 sequences; 18% are singletons. The material sequenced was blood. The receptors stem from a woman in her forties or fifties with Graves' hyperthyroidism that later progressed to Graves' ophthalmopathy. The CDR3 runs from the conserved cysteine through the conserved F or W. The D gene is left open where the match is weak. Rows may omit the clone size; those that give it use once, few, many or a size class.

TRBJ1-2	TRBV20-1	many	NA	TGCAGTGCTAGAGTGCAGAGGGGCTATGGCTACACCTTC	CSARVQRGYGYTF
TRBJ1-4	TRBV4-1	NA	NA	TGCGCCAGCAGCCAAGATTTGGTAACTAATGAAAAACTGTTTTTT	CASSQDLVTNEKLFF
TRBJ2-5	TRBV29-1	NA	NA	TGCAGCGTTGACAGAATCGGACTAAACGGAGAGACCCAGTACTTC	CSVDRIGLNGETQYF
TRBJ1-3	TRBV2	NA	NA	TGTGCCAGCAGTGAGACTGGGACGGACTTTGGAAACACCATATATTTT	CASSETGTDFGNTIYF
TRBJ2-2	TRBV11-3	few	TRBD1	TGTGCCAGCAGCTTACAGTTTGGGACAGGGGGAGCGAACACCGGGGAGCTGTTTTTT	CASSLQFGTGGANTGELFF
TRBJ2-7	TRBV30	many	NA	TGTGCCTGGAGTGGATACATGACCTACGAGCAGTACTTC	CAWSGYMTYEQYF
TRBJ1-2	TRBV12-3/TRBV12-4	few	NA	TGTGCCAGCAGTTTGAGTGTCGACGCTAACTATGGCTACACCTTC	CASSLSVDANYGYTF
TRBJ2-1	TRBV19	NA	NA	TGTGCCAGTACCTCACGGCCCGCGGAATACAATGAGCAGTTCTTC	CASTSRPAEYNEQFF
TRBJ2-3	TRBV20-1	many	NA	TGCAGTGCCTCTAGCCCCAGGGCAGATACGCAGTATTTT	CSASSPRADTQYF
TRBJ1-1	TRBV5-1	many	NA	TGTGCCAGCAGCTCCAGTAACACTGAAGCTTTCTTT	CASSSSNTEAFF
TRBJ2-7	TRBV5-6	NA	NA	TGTGCCAGCAGCTCTTACAGGGCTCGGGGGTACGAGCAGTACTTC	CASSSYRARGYEQYF
TRBJ2-2	TRBV12-3/TRBV12-4	many	NA	TGTGCCAGCAGTTTTTTCGGCGGGGGCTTGTTATCCGGGGAGCTGTTTTTT	CASSFFGGGLLSGELFF
TRBJ2-1	TRBV27	few	TRBD1	TGTGCCAGCAGTCTCCTCCCCGGGACAGGGGACTACAATGAGCAGTTCTTC	CASSLLPGTGDYNEQFF
TRBJ1-1	TRBV19	few	NA	TGTGCCAGTAGTAGTTTTAGGCTTGTGGCTGAAGCTTTCTTT	CASSSFRLVAEAFF
TRBJ1-5	TRBV19	NA	TRBD1	TGTGCCAGTAGTATAGCAAGGACAGGGAATCAGCCCCAGCATTTT	CASSIARTGNQPQHF
TRBJ2-5	TRBV11-1	many	NA	TGTGCCAGCAGCCCGAGGGGTGAGGATCAAGAGACCCAGTACTTC	CASSPRGEDQETQYF
TRBJ2-6	TRBV27	NA	NA	TGTGCCAGCAGTTCCGACGGTACAGGGGCCAACGTCCTGACTTTC	CASSSDGTGANVLTF
TRBJ2-7	TRBV6-5	many	NA	TGTGCCAGCAGTTACCTGGCGCCTGGGCCGGAGGTTTTAGGGTCCGGCTACGAGCAGTACTTC	CASSYLAPGPEVLGSGYEQYF
TRBJ2-3	TRBV6-2/TRBV6-3	many	TRBD2	TGTGCCACCCAAGCCGGGGGGAAGAGTCCAGATACGCAGTATTTT	CATQAGGKSPDTQYF
TRBJ1-1	TRBV4-2	many	NA	TGTGCCAGCAGCCAGGAAGTTTCGGGCACTGAAGCTTTCTTT	CASSQEVSGTEAFF